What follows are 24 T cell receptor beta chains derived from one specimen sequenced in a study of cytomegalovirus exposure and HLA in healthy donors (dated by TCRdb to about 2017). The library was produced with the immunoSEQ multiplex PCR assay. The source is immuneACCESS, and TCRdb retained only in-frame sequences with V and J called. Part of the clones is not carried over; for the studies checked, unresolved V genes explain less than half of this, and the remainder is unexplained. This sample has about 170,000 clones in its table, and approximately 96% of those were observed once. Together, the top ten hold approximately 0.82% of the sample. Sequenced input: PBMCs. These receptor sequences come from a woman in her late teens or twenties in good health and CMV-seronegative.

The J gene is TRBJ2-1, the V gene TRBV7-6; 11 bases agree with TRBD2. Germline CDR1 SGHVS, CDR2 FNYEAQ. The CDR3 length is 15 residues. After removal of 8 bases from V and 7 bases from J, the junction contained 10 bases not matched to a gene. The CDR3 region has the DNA TGTGCCAGCGCCGCCCTAGCGGGGGGACAGAATGAGCAGTTCTTC. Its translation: CASAALAGGQNEQFF.

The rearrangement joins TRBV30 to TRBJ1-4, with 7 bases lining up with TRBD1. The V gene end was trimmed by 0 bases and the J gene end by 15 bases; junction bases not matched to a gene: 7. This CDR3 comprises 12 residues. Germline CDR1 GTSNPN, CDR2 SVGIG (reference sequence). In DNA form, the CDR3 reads TGTGCCTGGAGTGTCAATGAGGGACAGTTGTTTTTT. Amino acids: CAWSVNEGQLFF. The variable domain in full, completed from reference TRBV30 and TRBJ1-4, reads SQTIHQWPATLVQPVGSPLSLECTVEGTSNPNLYWYRQAAGRGLQLLFYSVGIGQISSEVPQNLSASRPQDRQFILSSKKLLLSDSGFYLCAWSVNEGQLFFGSGTQLSVL.

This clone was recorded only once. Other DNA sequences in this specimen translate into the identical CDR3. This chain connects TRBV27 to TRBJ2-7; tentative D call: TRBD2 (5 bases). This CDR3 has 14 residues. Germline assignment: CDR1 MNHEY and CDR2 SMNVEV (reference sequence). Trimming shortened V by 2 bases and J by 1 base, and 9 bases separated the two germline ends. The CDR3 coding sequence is TGTGCCAGCAGTTTAGGAGGCAGGTCCTACGAGCAGTACTTC. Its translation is CASSLGGRSYEQYF.

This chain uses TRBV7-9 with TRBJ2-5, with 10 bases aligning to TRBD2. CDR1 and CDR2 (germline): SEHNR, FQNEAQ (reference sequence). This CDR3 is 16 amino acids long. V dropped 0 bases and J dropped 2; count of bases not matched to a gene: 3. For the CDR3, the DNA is TGTGCCAGCAGCTTAGCGGGAGCGGGGGGGCAAGAGACCCAGTACTTC. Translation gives CASSLAGAGGQETQYF.

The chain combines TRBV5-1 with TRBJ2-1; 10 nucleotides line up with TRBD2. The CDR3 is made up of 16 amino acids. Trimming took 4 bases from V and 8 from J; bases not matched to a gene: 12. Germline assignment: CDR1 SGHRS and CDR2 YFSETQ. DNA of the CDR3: TGCGCCAGCAGCCTAGACTTAGCGGGGGGTGTCGATGAGCAGTTCTTC. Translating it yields CASSLDLAGGVDEQFF.

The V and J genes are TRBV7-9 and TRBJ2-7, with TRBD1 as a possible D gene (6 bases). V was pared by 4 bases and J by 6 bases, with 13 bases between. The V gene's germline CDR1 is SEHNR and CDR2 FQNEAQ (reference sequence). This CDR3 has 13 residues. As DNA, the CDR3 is TGTGCCAGCAGCTCACCACAGGGATCCGAGCAGTACTTC. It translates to CASSSPQGSEQYF.

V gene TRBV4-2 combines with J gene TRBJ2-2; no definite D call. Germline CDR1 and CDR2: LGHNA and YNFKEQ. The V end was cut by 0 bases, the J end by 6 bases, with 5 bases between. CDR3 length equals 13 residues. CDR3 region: CASSQDLSGELFF. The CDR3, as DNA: TGTGCCAGCAGCCAAGATCTGTCCGGGGAGCTGTTTTTT.

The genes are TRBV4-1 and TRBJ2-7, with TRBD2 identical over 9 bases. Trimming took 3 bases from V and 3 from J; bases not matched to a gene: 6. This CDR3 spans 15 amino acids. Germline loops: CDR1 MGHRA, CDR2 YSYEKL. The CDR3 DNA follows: TGCGCCAGCAGCCATGTCCCTAGCGGGGACTACGAGCAGTACTTC. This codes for CASSHVPSGDYEQYF.

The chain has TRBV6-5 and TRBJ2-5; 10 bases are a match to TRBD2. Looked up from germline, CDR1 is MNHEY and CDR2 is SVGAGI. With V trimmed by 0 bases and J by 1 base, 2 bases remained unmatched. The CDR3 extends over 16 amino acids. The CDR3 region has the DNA TGTGCCAGCAGTTACTCCCCTAGCGGGGGCCAAGAGACCCAGTACTTC. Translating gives CASSYSPSGGQETQYF.

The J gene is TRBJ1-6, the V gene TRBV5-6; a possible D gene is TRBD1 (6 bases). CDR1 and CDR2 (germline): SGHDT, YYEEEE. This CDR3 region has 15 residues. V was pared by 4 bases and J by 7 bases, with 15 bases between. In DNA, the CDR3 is TGTGCCAGCAGCGTAAACAGGGTTTGGAATTCACCCCTCCACTTT. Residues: CASSVNRVWNSPLHF.

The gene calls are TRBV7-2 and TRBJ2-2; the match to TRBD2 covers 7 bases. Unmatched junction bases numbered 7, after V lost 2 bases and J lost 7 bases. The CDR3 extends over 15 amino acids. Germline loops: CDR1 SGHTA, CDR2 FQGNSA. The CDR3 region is CASSLQAGTSGELFF. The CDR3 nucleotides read TGTGCCAGCAGCTTACAAGCGGGGACGAGCGGGGAGCTGTTTTTT. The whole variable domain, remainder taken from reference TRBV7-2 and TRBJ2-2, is GAGVSQSPSNKVTEKGKDVELRCDPISGHTALYWYRQSLGQGLEFLIYFQGNSAPDKSGLPSDRFSAERTGGSVSTLTIQRTQQEDSAVYLCASSLQAGTSGELFFGEGSRLTVL.

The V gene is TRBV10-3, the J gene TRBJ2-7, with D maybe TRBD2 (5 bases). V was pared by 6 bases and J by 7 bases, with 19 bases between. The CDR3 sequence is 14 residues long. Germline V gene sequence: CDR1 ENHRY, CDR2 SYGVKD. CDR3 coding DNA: TGTGCCATCAGCGGGGTAGGACCGCGGGCGGAGCAGTACTTC. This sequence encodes CAISGVGPRAEQYF.

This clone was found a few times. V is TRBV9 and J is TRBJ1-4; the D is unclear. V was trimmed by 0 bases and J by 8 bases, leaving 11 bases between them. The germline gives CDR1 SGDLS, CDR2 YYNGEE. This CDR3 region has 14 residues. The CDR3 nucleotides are TGTGCCAGCAGCGTAGAAAAGGGCGGGGAAAAACTGTTTTTT. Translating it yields CASSVEKGGEKLFF.

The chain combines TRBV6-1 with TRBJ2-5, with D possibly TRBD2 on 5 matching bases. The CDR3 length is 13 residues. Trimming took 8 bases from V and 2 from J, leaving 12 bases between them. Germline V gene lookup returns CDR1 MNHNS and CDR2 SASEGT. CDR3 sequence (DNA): TGTGCCAGCTTACTCGGGATGCAAGAGACCCAGTACTTC. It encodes CASLLGMQETQYF.

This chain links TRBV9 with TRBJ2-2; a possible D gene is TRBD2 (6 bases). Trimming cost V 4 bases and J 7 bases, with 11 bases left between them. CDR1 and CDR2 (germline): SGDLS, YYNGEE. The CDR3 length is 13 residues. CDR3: CASSTGTFGELFF. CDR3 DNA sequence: TGTGCCAGCAGCACTGGGACTTTCGGGGAGCTGTTTTTT.

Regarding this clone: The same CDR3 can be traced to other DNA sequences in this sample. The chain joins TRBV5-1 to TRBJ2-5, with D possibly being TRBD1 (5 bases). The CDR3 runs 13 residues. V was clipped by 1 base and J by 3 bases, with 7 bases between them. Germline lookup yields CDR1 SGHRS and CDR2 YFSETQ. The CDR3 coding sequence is TGCGCCAGCAGCTTGCAGGGCGAAGAGACCCAGTACTTC. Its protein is CASSLQGEETQYF. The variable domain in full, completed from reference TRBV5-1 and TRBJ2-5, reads KAGVTQTPRYLIKTRGQQVTLSCSPISGHRSVSWYQQTPGQGLQFLFEYFSETQRNKGNFPGRFSGRQFSNSRSEMNVSTLELGDSALYLCASSLQGEETQYFGPGTRLLVL.

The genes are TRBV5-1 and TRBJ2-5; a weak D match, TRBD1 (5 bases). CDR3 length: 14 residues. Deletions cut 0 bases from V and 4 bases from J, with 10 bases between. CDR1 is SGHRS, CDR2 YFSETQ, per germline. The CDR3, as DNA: TGCGCCAGCAGCTTGGATGGGGCAGGAGAGACCCAGTACTTC. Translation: CASSLDGAGETQYF.

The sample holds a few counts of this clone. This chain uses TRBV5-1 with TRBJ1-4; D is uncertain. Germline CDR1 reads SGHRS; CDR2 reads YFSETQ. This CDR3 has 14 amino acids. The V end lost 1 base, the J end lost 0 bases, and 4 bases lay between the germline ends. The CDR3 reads CASSLTATNEKLFF. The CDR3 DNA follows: TGCGCCAGCAGCTTGACAGCAACTAATGAAAAACTGTTTTTT.

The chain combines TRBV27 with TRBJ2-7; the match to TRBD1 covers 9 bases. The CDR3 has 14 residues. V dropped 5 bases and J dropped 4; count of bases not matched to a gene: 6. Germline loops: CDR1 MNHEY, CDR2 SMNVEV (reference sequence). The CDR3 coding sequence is TGTGCCAGCAGTGTCACAGGGGGCTGGTACGAGCAGTACTTC. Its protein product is CASSVTGGWYEQYF.

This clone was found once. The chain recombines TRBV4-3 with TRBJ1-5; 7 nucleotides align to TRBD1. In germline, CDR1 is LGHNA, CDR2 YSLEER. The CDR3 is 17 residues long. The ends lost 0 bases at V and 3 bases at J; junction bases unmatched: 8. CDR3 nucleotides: TGCGCCAGCAGCCAAGATTGTAGGGGGCTGTACAATCAGCCCCAGCATTTT. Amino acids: CASSQDCRGLYNQPQHF.

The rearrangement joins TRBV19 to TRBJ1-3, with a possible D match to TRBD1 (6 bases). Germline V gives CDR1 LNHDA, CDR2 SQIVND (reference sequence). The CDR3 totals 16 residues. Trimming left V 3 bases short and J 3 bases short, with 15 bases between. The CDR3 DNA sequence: TGTGCCAGTAGTATCGGTTCCAGGGGCTTTGGAAACACCATATATTTT. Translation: CASSIGSRGFGNTIYF.

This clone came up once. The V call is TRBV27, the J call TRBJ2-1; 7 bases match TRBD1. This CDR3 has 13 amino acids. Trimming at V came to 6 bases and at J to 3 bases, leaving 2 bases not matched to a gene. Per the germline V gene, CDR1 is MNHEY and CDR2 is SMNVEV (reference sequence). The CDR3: CASSRDSYNEQFF. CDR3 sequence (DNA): TGTGCCAGCAGCCGGGACAGCTACAATGAGCAGTTCTTC.

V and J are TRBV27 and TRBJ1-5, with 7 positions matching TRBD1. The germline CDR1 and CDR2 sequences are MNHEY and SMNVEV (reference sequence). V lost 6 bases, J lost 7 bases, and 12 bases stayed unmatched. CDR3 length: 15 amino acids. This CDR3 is CASSNRQGSNQPQHF. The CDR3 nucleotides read TGTGCCAGCAGCAATCGACAGGGAAGTAACCAGCCCCAGCATTTT.

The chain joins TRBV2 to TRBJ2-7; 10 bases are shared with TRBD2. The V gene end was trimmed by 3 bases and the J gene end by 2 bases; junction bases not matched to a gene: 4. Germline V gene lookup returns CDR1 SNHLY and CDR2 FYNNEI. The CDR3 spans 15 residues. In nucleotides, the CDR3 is TGTGCCAGCAGTGAGGGGCTAGCGGGAGCCTACGAGCAGTACTTC. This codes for CASSEGLAGAYEQYF.